The 19 T cell receptor beta chains given below trace back to one sample, sequenced in a study of graft-versus-host responses after intestinal transplantation. Their antigens remain unidentified. The protocol was immunoSEQ multiplex PCR, while the TCRdb copy is restricted to in-frame clones and leaves out a portion. There are around 100,000 clones in the sample; 85% to 95% occur only once, and more than 0.95% lies in the top ten. Sequences were derived from unstimulated CD8+ T cells sorted from spleen or lymph node cells, sampled before transplant. All receptors derive from a human donor who was the organ donor for an intestinal transplant.

The V and J genes are TRBV27 and TRBJ2-4, with D possibly being TRBD2 (5 bases). V lost 3 bases to trimming and J lost 3 bases, with 6 bases between them. This CDR3 region has 13 residues. Germline-derived CDR1 and CDR2 are MNHEY and SMNVEV (reference sequence). This CDR3 reads CASSFRGKNIQYF. The CDR3 coding sequence is TGTGCCAGCAGTTTCCGGGGCAAAAACATTCAGTACTTC.

The chain links TRBV28 to TRBJ1-2; TRBD1 aligns across 8 bases. Trimming cost V 6 bases and J 5 bases; bases outside gene matches: 32. The germline V gene encodes CDR1 MDHEN and CDR2 SYDVKM. The CDR3 is 22 residues long. The CDR3 loop is CASSPIPGSRDPLWGQEYGYTF. The CDR3 DNA reads TGTGCCAGCAGCCCCATCCCCGGAAGCAGGGATCCATTGTGGGGACAGGAGTATGGCTACACCTTC.

The chain is built from TRBV15 and TRBJ2-2; TRBD1 matches 10 bases. This CDR3 region has 15 residues. Germline V gene data show CDR1 as LNHNV and CDR2 as YYDKDF (reference sequence). V lost 4 bases, J lost 5 bases, and 4 bases stayed unmatched. CDR3 amino acids: CATSTGTGVTGELFF. Here the CDR3 DNA reads TGTGCCACCAGCACCGGGACAGGGGTAACCGGGGAGCTGTTTTTT.

The chain couples TRBV19 to TRBJ2-3; 10 bases align to TRBD1. The CDR3 has 17 residues. J gave up 1 base and V 2 bases, and 6 bases lay outside the gene matches. Germline V gene sequence: CDR1 LNHDA, CDR2 SQIVND (reference sequence). The CDR3 loop reads CASSISGDRGGTDTQYF. CDR3 coding DNA: TGTGCCAGTAGTATATCGGGGGACAGGGGTGGCACAGATACGCAGTATTTT.

The CDR3 is CATSRALPAIYNEQFF. CDR3 nucleotide sequence: TGTGCCACCAGCAGAGCACTTCCCGCCATCTACAATGAGCAGTTCTTC. The chain uses TRBV15 and TRBJ2-1, with D uncertain. The V end was cut by 1 base, the J end by 3 bases, with 13 bases between. The CDR3 covers 16 residues. The germline gives CDR1 LNHNV, CDR2 YYDKDF (reference sequence).

This chain links TRBV9 with TRBJ2-5; TRBD2 might be the D (6 bases). The CDR3 extends over 13 amino acids. Trimming shortened V by 2 bases and J by 3 bases, and 8 bases separated the two germline ends. Germline V gene data show CDR1 as SGDLS and CDR2 as YYNGEE. CDR3 sequence: CASSVGGKETQYF. CDR3 in DNA: TGTGCCAGCAGCGTCGGGGGAAAAGAGACCCAGTACTTC.

The table lists this clone with a count of one. The CDR3 DNA is TGTGCCTGGAGTCCTAGAGCGGGAGGGCCCCCCGAGCAGTACTTC. As protein: CAWSPRAGGPPEQYF. The V call is TRBV30, the J call TRBJ2-7; 10 bases agree with TRBD2. V lost 2 bases to trimming and J lost 6 bases; unmatched junction nucleotides: 10. CDR1 GTSNPN and CDR2 SVGIG come from the germline V gene (reference sequence). The CDR3 spans 15 residues.

This rearrangement joins TRBV5-4 to TRBJ1-1; 7 bases fit TRBD1. J was trimmed by 4 bases and V by 2 bases; bases with no gene match: 11. The CDR3 runs to 16 residues. CDR1 is SGHNT and CDR2 is YYREEE in the germline V gene (reference sequence). CDR3 sequence (DNA): TGTGCCAGCAGCTTTGACAGGGCGGCTGTAGGCACTGAAGCTTTCTTT. The encoded protein is CASSFDRAAVGTEAFF.

V usage is TRBV10-3 and J usage is TRBJ2-7; D gene uncertain. The germline V gene has CDR1 ENHRY and CDR2 SYGVKD. The germline V and J ends were trimmed by 0 bases and 2 bases, with 5 bases remaining between them. This CDR3 comprises 13 residues. CDR3 loop: CAISESSTYEQYF. DNA for the CDR3: TGTGCCATCAGTGAGTCCTCTACCTACGAGCAGTACTTC.

The chain employs TRBV4-1 and TRBJ2-3; 7 bases are a match to TRBD1. The germline CDR1 and CDR2 sequences are MGHRA and YSYEKL. The CDR3 is 14 amino acids. V trimming: 3 bases; J trimming: 3 bases; junction bases outside the gene matches: 3. The CDR3 DNA sequence: TGCGCCAGCAGCCATGGCAGGGGGACAGATACGCAGTATTTT. Protein product: CASSHGRGTDTQYF.

The rearrangement links TRBV4-1 to TRBJ2-3; D gene unclear. The CDR3 is 15 amino acids. Germline loops: CDR1 MGHRA, CDR2 YSYEKL. V lost 2 bases and J 4 bases, leaving 13 bases between the germline ends. This CDR3 is CASSQIPGVSDTQYF. CDR3 sequence (DNA): TGCGCCAGCAGCCAAATTCCTGGGGTATCAGATACGCAGTATTTT.

V gene TRBV7-2 combines with J gene TRBJ2-7; no definite D call. V lost 2 bases to trimming and J lost 4 bases, with 12 bases between them. CDR1 is SGHTA and CDR2 is FQGNSA in the germline V gene. The CDR3 length is 14 residues. CDR3 coding DNA: TGTGCCAGCAGCTTACTGGCTTGGAGATACGAGCAGTACTTC. Its translation is CASSLLAWRYEQYF.

J is TRBJ2-1 and V is TRBV5-6; D gene uncertain. The CDR3 consists of 12 residues. Deletions cut 0 bases from V and 9 bases from J, with 7 bases between. Germline CDR1 is SGHDT and CDR2 is YYEEEE. The CDR3 protein is CASSLAGREQFF. Written as DNA, the CDR3 is TGTGCCAGCAGCTTGGCGGGTCGTGAGCAGTTCTTC.

J is TRBJ2-2 and V is TRBV29-1, with 8 bases aligning to TRBD1. The CDR3 totals 12 residues. The germline CDR1 and CDR2 sequences are SQVTM and ANQGSEA. Germline trimming cut 6 bases from V and 6 bases from J; bases unmatched to any gene: 3. CDR3 coding DNA: TGCAGCGTGCCAGGGGGCGCCGGGGAGCTGTTTTTT. It translates to CSVPGGAGELFF.

The gene calls are TRBV4-2 and TRBJ2-7; 10 bases align to TRBD2. V shed 1 base and J 5 bases; nucleotides not matched to a gene: 8. This CDR3 spans 16 amino acids. The V gene's germline CDR1 is LGHNA and CDR2 YNFKEQ. CDR3: CASSQVLAGEVDEQYF. Written as DNA, the CDR3 is TGTGCCAGCAGCCAAGTCCTAGCGGGAGAAGTTGACGAGCAGTACTTC.

The V and J genes are TRBV4-1 and TRBJ1-1; D call uncertain. The V gene's germline CDR1 is MGHRA and CDR2 YSYEKL. Trimming stripped 0 bases from V and 6 bases from J, with 11 bases between. CDR3 length equals 14 residues. As DNA, the CDR3 is TGCGCCAGCAGCCAAGAACCCGGGGTCGCTGAAGCTTTCTTT. This encodes CASSQEPGVAEAFF.

The chain has TRBV27 and TRBJ2-7; D is possibly TRBD1 (6 bases). V shed 0 bases and J shed 4 bases, with 10 bases lying between them. The CDR3 is made up of 14 amino acids. Germline assignment: CDR1 MNHEY and CDR2 SMNVEV (reference sequence). Here the CDR3 reads CASSLSNREYEQYF. The CDR3 bases are TGTGCCAGCAGTTTATCAAACAGGGAGTACGAGCAGTACTTC.

The genes are TRBV7-3 and TRBJ2-5, with D hard to call. Germline CDR1 SGHTA, CDR2 FQGTGA. V gave up 5 bases and J gave up 2 bases, with 3 bases separating them. The CDR3 has 11 residues. In nucleotides, the CDR3 is TGTGCCAGCAGCCCACAAGAGACCCAGTACTTC. It yields the protein CASSPQETQYF.

CDR3 in amino acids: CASSLVEVTEQFF. The DNA of the CDR3 is TGTGCCAGCAGCTTAGTGGAGGTCACTGAGCAGTTCTTC. This rearrangement joins TRBV11-3 to TRBJ2-1, with D perhaps matching TRBD2 (5 bases). The CDR3 is 13 amino acids. Germline V gene data show CDR1 as SGHNT and CDR2 as YENEEA. V was cut by 1 base and J by 9 bases, with 10 bases left in between.